This TCR beta chain was observed in a study of early T cells in non-severe SARS-CoV-2 infection. MiXCR, applied by TCRdb to the 5' RACE reads, yields one record per CDR3 protein. The sample lists 100,000 to 150,000 distinct CDR3 sequences, around 14% occurring once. Trimming pared 4 bases from V and 5 bases from J, leaving 11 bases between. This CDR3 contains 13 residues. The germline V gene has CDR1 LGHDT and CDR2 YNNKEL (reference sequence). The material sequenced was whole blood. The clonotype comes from an adult who was a healthcare worker with PCR-confirmed SARS-CoV-2 infection or an uninfected control (not recorded which). This sequence joins TRBV3-1 and TRBJ1-1, with D tentatively TRBD1 (6 bases). The CDR3 loop reads CASSRQDLTEAFF. Written as DNA, the CDR3 is TGTGCCAGCAGCCGACAGGATCTAACTGAAGCTTTCTTT.